This T cell receptor (beta chain) appears in the sequencing data of a study of T cells in Graves' hyperthyroidism and ophthalmopathy. The overall study: Blood from the periphery was taken at initial diagnosis, before any treatment. Study-level results: Most thyroid clonotypes expanded above 0.001 were also detected in blood. Prediction of ophthalmopathy progression came a median roughly 7.1 months pre-onset.

This clonotype was counted ten times or more. Its specificity is unknown. A read error may account for a junction end that differs from germline. A Clinical Activity Score of at least 3, a NOSPECS grade of at least 4 and a duration under 3 months were recorded in the ophthalmopathy patients. From RNA transcripts, TCR beta CDR3 regions were amplified. With the HTBI primer set, the TCR CDR3 went through a first round of RT-PCR. In TCRdb, the multiplex PCR reads were re-called with MiXCR into one record per CDR3 protein. Altogether some 360,000 distinct CDR3 sequences are present, less than 20% being singletons, with the ten largest covering about 14%. There are 12 residues in the CDR3. The V gene's germline CDR1 is MNHEY and CDR2 SMNVEV (reference sequence).

This clonotype originated in a woman aged 35 to 49 with Graves' ophthalmopathy. The sample taken for sequencing was blood. The chain couples TRBV27 to TRBJ2-7, with TRBD1 matching 7 bases. Here the CDR3 DNA reads TGTGCCAGCAGTCACCCAGGGACAGCAACGATCTTC. Protein product: CASSHPGTATIF.